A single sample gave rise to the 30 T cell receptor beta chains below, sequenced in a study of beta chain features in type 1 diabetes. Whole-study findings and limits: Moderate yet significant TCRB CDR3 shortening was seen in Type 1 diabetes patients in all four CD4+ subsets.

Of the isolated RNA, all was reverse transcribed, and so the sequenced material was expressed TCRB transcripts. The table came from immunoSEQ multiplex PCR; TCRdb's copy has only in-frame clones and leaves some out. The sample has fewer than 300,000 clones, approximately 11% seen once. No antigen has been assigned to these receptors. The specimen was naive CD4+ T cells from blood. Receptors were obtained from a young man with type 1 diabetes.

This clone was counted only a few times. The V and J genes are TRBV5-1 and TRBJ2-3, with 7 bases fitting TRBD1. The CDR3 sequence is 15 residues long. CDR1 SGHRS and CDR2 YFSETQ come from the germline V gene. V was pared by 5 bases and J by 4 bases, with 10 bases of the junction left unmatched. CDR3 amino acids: CASSPLTGVADTQYF. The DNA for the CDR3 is TGCGCCAGCAGTCCACTAACAGGGGTCGCAGATACGCAGTATTTT.

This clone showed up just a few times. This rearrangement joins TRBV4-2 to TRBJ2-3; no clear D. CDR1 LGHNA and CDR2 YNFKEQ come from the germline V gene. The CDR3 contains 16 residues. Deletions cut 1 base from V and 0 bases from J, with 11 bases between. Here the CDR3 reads CASSQGRRTSTDTQYF. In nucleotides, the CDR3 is TGTGCCAGCAGCCAAGGCCGGAGAACTAGCACAGATACGCAGTATTTT.

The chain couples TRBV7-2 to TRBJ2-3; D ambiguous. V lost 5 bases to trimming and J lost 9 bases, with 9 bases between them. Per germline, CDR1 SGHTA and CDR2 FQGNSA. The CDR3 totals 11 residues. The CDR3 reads CASSNRGTQYF. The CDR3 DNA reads TGTGCCAGCAGCAATCGAGGAACGCAGTATTTT.

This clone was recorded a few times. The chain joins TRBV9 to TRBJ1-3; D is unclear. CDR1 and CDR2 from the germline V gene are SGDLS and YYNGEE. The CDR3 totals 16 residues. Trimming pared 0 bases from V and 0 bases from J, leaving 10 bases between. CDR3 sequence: CASSVGLRNSGNTIYF. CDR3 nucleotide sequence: TGTGCCAGCAGCGTAGGTCTGCGGAACTCTGGAAACACCATATATTTT. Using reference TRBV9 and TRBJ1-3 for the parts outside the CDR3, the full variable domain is DSGVTQTPKHLITATGQRVTLRCSPRSGDLSVYWYQQSLDQGLQFLIQYYNGEERAKGNILERFSAQQFPDLHSELNLSSLELGDSALYFCASSVGLRNSGNTIYFGEGSWLTVV.

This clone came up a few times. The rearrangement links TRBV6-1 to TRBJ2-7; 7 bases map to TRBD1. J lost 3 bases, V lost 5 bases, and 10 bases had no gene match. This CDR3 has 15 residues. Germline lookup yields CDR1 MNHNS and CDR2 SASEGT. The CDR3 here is CASSTFPGQNYEQYF. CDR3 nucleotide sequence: TGTGCCAGCAGTACTTTCCCGGGACAGAACTACGAGCAGTACTTC.

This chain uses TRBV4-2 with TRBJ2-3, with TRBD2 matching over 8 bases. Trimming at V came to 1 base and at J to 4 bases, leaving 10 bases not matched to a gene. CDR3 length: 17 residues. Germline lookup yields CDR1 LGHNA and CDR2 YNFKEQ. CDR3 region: CASSQVFGAGGPDTQYF. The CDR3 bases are TGTGCCAGCAGCCAAGTCTTCGGGGCGGGGGGACCAGATACGCAGTATTTT.

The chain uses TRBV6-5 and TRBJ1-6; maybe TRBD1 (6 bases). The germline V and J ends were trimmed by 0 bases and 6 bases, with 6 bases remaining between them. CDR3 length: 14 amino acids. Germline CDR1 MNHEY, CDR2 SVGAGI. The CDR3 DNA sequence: TGTGCCAGCAGTTACTCAGGGGGTAATTCACCCCTCCACTTT. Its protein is CASSYSGGNSPLHF.

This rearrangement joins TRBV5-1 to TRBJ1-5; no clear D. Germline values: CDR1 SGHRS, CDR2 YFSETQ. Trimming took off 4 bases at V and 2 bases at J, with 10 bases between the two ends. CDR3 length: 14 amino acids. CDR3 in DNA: TGCGCCAGCAGCGAGGGAGGCGGCAATCAGCCCCAGCATTTT. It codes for CASSEGGGNQPQHF.

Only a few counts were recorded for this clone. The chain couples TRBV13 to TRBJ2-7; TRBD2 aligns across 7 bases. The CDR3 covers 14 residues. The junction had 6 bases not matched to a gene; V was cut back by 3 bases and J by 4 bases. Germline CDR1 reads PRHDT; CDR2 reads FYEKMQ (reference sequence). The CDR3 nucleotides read TGTGCCAGCAGCTTGGGAGGGATCGGTTACGAGCAGTACTTC. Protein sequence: CASSLGGIGYEQYF.

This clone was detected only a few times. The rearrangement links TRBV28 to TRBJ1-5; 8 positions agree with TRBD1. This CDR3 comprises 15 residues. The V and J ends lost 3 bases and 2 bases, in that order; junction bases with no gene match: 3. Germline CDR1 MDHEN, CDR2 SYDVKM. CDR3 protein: CASSFPDRGNQPQHF. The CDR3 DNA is TGTGCCAGCAGTTTCCCGGACAGGGGCAATCAGCCCCAGCATTTT.

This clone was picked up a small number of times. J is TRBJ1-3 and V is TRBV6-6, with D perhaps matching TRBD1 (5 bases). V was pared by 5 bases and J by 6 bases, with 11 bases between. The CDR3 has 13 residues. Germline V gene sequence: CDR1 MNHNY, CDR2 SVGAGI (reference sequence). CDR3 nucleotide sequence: TGTGCCAGCAGTCAGGGTAGTTTAAACACCATATATTTT. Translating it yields CASSQGSLNTIYF.

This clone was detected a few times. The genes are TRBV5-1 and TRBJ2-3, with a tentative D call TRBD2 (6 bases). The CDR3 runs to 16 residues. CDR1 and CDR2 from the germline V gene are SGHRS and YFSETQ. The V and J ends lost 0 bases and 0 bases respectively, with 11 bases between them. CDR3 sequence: CASSLGEGLSTDTQYF. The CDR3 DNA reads TGCGCCAGCAGCTTGGGCGAGGGACTTAGCACAGATACGCAGTATTTT.

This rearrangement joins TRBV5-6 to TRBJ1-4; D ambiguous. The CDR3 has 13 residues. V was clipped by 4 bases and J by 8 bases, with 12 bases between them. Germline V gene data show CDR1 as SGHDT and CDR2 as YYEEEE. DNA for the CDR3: TGTGCCAGCAGCACACAAGGCGGGGAAAAACTGTTTTTT. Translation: CASSTQGGEKLFF. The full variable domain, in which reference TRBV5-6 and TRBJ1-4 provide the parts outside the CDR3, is DAGVTQSPTHLIKTRGQQVTLRCSPKSGHDTVSWYQQALGQGPQFIFQYYEEEERQRGNFPDRFSGHQFPNYSSELNVNALLLGDSALYLCASSTQGGEKLFFGSGTQLSVL.

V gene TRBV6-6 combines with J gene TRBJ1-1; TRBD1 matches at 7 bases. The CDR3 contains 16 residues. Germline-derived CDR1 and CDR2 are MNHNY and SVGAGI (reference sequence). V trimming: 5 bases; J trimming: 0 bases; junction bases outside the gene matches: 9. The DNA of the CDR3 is TGTGCCAGCAGTACCGGACAGGAGAACCTGAACACTGAAGCTTTCTTT. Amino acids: CASSTGQENLNTEAFF.

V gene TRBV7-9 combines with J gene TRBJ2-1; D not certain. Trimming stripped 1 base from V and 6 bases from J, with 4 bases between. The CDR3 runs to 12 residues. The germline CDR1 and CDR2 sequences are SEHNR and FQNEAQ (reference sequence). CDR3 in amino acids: CASSLEPNEQFF. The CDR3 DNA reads TGTGCCAGCAGCTTAGAGCCCAATGAGCAGTTCTTC.

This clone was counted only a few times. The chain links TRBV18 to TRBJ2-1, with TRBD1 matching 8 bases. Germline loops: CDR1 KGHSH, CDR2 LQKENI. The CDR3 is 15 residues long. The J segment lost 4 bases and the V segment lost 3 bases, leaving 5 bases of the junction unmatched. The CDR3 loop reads CASSPGTGNYNEQFF. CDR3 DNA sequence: TGTGCCAGCTCACCTGGGACAGGCAATTACAATGAGCAGTTCTTC.

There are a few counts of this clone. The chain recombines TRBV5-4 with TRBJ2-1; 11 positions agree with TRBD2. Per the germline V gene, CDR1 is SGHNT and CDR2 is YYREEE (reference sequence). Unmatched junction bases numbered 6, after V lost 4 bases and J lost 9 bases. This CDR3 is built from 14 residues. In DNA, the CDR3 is TGTGCCAGCAGCCAACTAGCGGGGGTGGGTGAGCAGTTCTTC. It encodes CASSQLAGVGEQFF.

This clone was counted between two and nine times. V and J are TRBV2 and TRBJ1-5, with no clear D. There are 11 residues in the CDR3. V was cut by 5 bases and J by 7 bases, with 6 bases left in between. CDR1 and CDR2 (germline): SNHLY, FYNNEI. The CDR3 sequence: CASSREQPQHF. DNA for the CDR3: TGTGCCAGCAGTCGGGAGCAGCCCCAGCATTTT.

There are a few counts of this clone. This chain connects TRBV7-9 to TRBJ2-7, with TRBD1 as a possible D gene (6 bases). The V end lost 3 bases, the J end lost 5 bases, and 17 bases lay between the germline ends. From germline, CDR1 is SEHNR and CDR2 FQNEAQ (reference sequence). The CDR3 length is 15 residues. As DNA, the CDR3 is TGTGCCAGCAGCTTCACCGGGACGTCAGGGGACGAGCAGTACTTC. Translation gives CASSFTGTSGDEQYF.

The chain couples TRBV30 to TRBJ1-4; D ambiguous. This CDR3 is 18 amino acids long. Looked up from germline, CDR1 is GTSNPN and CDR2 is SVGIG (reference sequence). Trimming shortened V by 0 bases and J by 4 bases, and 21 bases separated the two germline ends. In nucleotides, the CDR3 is TGTGCCTGGAGTGTACGACTGCGGACGGCGGGGATTAATGAAAAACTGTTTTTT. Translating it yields CAWSVRLRTAGINEKLFF.

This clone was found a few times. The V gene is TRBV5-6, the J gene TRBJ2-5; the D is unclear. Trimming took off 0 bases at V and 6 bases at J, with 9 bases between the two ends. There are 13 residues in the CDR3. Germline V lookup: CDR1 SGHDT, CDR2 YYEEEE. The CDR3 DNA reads TGTGCCAGCAGCTTGGGGAGTAGGAAGACCCAGTACTTC. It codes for CASSLGSRKTQYF.

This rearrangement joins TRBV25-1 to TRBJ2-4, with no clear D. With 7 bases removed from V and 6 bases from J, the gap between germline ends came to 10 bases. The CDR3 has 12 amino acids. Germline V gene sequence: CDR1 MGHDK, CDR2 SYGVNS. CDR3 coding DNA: TGTGCCAGCAAAACCCTCGGAAACATTCAGTACTTC. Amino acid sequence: CASKTLGNIQYF. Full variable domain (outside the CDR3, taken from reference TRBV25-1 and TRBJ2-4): EADIYQTPRYLVIGTGKKITLECSQTMGHDKMYWYQQDPGMELHLIHYSYGVNSTEKGDLSSESTVSRIRTEHFPLTLESARPSHTSQYLCASKTLGNIQYFGAGTRLSVL.

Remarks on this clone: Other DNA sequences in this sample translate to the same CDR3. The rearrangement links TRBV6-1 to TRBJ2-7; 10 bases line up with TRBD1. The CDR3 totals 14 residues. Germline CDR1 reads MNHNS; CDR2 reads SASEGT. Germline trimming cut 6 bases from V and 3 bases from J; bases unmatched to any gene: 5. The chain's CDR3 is CASRVGQGFYEQYF. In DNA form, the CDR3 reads TGTGCCAGCAGGGTGGGACAGGGGTTCTACGAGCAGTACTTC.

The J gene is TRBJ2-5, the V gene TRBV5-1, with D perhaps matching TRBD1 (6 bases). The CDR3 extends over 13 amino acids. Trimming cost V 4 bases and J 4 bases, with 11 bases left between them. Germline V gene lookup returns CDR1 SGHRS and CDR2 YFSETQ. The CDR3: CASSLAGAETQYF. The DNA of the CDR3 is TGCGCCAGCAGCCTGGCAGGGGCAGAGACCCAGTACTTC.

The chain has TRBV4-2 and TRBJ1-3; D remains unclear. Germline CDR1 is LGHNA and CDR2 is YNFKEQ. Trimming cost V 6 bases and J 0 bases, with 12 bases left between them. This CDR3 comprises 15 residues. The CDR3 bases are TGTGCCAGCAGTCCAGGTTACAGCTCTGGAAACACCATATATTTT. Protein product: CASSPGYSSGNTIYF.

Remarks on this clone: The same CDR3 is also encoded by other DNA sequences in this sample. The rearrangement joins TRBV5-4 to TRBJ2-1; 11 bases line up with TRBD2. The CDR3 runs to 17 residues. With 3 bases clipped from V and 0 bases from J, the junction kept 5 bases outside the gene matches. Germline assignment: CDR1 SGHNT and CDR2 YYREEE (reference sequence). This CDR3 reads CASSSLAGGSSYNEQFF. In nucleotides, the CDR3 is TGTGCCAGCAGCTCCCTAGCGGGGGGAAGCTCCTACAATGAGCAGTTCTTC.

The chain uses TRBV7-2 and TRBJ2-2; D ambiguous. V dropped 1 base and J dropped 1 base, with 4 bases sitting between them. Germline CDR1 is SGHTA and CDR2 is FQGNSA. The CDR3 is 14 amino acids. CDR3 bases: TGTGCCAGCAGCTTAGTTCAGAACACCGGGGAGCTGTTTTTT. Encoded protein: CASSLVQNTGELFF.

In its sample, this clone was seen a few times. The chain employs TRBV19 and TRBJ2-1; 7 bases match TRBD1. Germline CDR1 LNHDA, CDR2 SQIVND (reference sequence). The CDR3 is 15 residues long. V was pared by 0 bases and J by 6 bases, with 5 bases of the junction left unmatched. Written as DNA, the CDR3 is TGTGCCAGTAGTATAGAGGGCAGGGGGTCCAATGAGCAGTTCTTC. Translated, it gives CASSIEGRGSNEQFF.

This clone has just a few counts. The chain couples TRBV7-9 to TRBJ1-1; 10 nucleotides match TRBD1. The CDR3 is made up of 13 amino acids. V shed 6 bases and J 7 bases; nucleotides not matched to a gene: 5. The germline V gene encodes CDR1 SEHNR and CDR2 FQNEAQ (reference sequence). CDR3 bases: TGTGCCAGCAGGCGGACAGGGGGACTTGAAGCTTTCTTT. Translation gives CASRRTGGLEAFF.

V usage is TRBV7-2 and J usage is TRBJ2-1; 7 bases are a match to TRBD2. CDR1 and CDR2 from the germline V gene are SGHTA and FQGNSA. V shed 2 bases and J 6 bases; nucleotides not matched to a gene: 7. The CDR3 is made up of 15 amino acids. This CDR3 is CASSLPSGPFNEQFF. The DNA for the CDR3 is TGTGCCAGCAGCTTACCTAGCGGCCCATTCAATGAGCAGTTCTTC.